A single sample is the source of the 30 T cell receptor beta chains below, sequenced in a study of vaccination and CD4 T cells after COVID-19. Cultured CD4+ T cell DNA underwent sequencing with the Oncomine TCR Beta short-read assay. TCRdb reanalysed the PCR reads using MiXCR and keeps one entry per CDR3 protein. Of about 17,000 distinct CDR3 sequences listed, roughly 41% are singletons. The treatment denotes: roughly 10-day PBMC culture with coronavirus spike peptide pools or control peptides (ViraFEST assay). No antigen has been identified for these receptors. Here the sequenced sample was CD4+ T cells from blood, cultured in vitro, taken before SARS-CoV-2 vaccination. These receptor sequences come from a human donor who received a COVID-19 vaccine.

This clonotype has just a few counts. This chain joins TRBV6-1 and TRBJ1-1; D not resolved. The CDR3 is 18 residues long. V lost 0 bases to trimming and J lost 5 bases, with 22 bases between them. CDR1 and CDR2 (germline): MNHNS, SASEGT. CDR3 residues: CASSEAGYEARARTEAFF. The CDR3 nucleotides are TGTGCCAGCAGTGAAGCGGGATACGAGGCGAGGGCGCGGACTGAAGCTTTCTTT.

The chain uses TRBV12-3 or TRBV12-4 and TRBJ2-7, with 8 bases aligning to TRBD2. V shed 3 bases and J 0 bases; nucleotides not matched to a gene: 4. This CDR3 contains 15 residues. The CDR3 sequence is CASSFLLADSYEQYF. The CDR3 DNA is TGTGCCAGCAGTTTCCTACTAGCGGACTCCTACGAGCAGTACTTC.

This chain links TRBV27 with TRBJ1-1; a possible D gene is TRBD1 (5 bases). This CDR3 is built from 15 residues. Per germline, CDR1 MNHEY and CDR2 SMNVEV (reference sequence). The V gene lost 1 base and the J gene lost 0 bases, with 9 bases spanning the gap. CDR3 sequence (DNA): TGTGCCAGCAGTTTATACGCGACAGTGAACACTGAAGCTTTCTTT. Its translation: CASSLYATVNTEAFF.

V usage is TRBV10-2 and J usage is TRBJ1-5; 7 bases line up with TRBD1. The ends lost 9 bases at V and 7 bases at J; junction bases unmatched: 9. CDR3 length: 13 residues. Germline-derived CDR1 and CDR2 are WSHSY and SAAADI. DNA of the CDR3: TGCGCCAGTAGCGACAGGGTCAGGCAGCCCCAGCATTTT. It yields the protein CASSDRVRQPQHF.

The rearrangement links TRBV19 to TRBJ2-7, with D maybe TRBD1 (6 bases). Between the trimmed V and J ends, which lost 6 bases and 3 bases, there was a span of 15 bases. The CDR3 extends over 14 amino acids. CDR1 and CDR2 from the germline V gene are LNHDA and SQIVND (reference sequence). In DNA, the CDR3 is TGTGCCAGTAGACCGACCGGGACACGCTACGAGCAGTACTTC. As protein: CASRPTGTRYEQYF.

This chain connects TRBV7-8 to TRBJ1-5; D unresolved. With 5 bases removed from V and 4 bases from J, the gap between germline ends came to 21 bases. The germline V gene has CDR1 SGHVS and CDR2 FQNEAQ. The CDR3 spans 17 residues. The CDR3 reads CASSRDRERSTNQPQHF. The CDR3 region has the DNA TGTGCCAGCAGCCGAGATCGGGAGAGAAGCACGAATCAGCCCCAGCATTTT. Drawing the rest from reference TRBV7-8 and TRBJ1-5, the complete variable domain is GAGVSQSPRYKVAKRGQDVALRCDPISGHVSLFWYQQALGQGPEFLTYFQNEAQLDKSGLPSDRFFAERPEGSVSTLKIQRTQQEDSAVYLCASSRDRERSTNQPQHFGDGTRLSIL.

This clonotype was detected only a few times. V usage is TRBV19 and J usage is TRBJ1-5; TRBD1 agrees at 9 bases. Looked up from germline, CDR1 is LNHDA and CDR2 is SQIVND (reference sequence). The V segment lost 9 bases and the J segment 7 bases; nucleotides outside the gene matches: 10. The length of the CDR3 is 14 residues. CDR3 loop: CASGVQGAEQPQHF. The CDR3 DNA reads TGTGCCAGCGGGGTACAGGGGGCTGAGCAGCCCCAGCATTTT.

On this clonotype itself: A junction end diverges from the germline sequence, so it may reflect a read error. The chain carries TRBV11-3 and TRBJ1-1; a weak D match, TRBD1 (5 bases). Per germline, CDR1 SGHNT and CDR2 YENEEA. CDR3 size: 19 residues. The CDR3 DNA is TGTGCCAGCAGCTTAGGATACCCAGGGATGAGAAGGGTGAACGCTGAAGCTTTCTTT. This encodes CASSLGYPGMRRVNAEAFF. Complete variable domain (other parts from reference TRBV11-3 and TRBJ1-1): EAGVVQSPRYKIIEKKQPVAFWCNPISGHNTLYWYLQNLGQGPELLIRYENEEAVDDSQLPKDRFSAERLKGVDSTLKIQPAELGDSAVYLCASSLGYPGMRRVNAEAFFGQGTRLTVV.

The chain is built from TRBV24-1 and TRBJ1-5; TRBD1 aligns across 9 bases. Germline assignment: CDR1 KGHDR and CDR2 SFDVKD. The V segment lost 5 bases and the J segment 2 bases; nucleotides outside the gene matches: 6. The length of the CDR3 is 16 residues. DNA of the CDR3: TGTGCCACCAGTGCCTTGGACAGGGGAGGCAATCAGCCCCAGCATTTT. This encodes CATSALDRGGNQPQHF.

V is TRBV7-8 and J is TRBJ2-1; 7 bases fit TRBD1. CDR1 is SGHVS, CDR2 FQNEAQ, per germline. The CDR3 sequence is 15 residues long. V shed 3 bases, J shed 7 bases, and the junction held 9 bases outside the gene matches. In DNA, the CDR3 is TGTGCCAGCAGCTTCCGGACAGGCGGGTGGAATGAGCAGTTCTTC. Translated: CASSFRTGGWNEQFF.

There are a few counts of this clonotype. The chain employs TRBV7-9 and TRBJ2-5; 11 positions match TRBD1. Germline CDR1 SEHNR, CDR2 FQNEAQ (reference sequence). The CDR3 has 16 residues. V lost 2 bases to trimming and J lost 4 bases; unmatched junction nucleotides: 6. The CDR3 DNA is TGTGCCAGCAGCTTACGTGGACAGGGGGCACGAGAGACCCAGTACTTC. Translation: CASSLRGQGARETQYF. The complete variable domain, with remaining parts taken from reference TRBV7-9 and TRBJ2-5, reads DTGVSQNPRHKITKRGQNVTFRCDPISEHNRLYWYRQTLGQGPEFLTYFQNEAQLEKSRLLSDRFSAERPKGSFSTLEIQRTEQGDSAMYLCASSLRGQGARETQYFGPGTRLLVL.

This clonotype turned up a few times. The gene calls are TRBV6-1 and TRBJ2-2; TRBD1 matches at 8 bases. The CDR3 runs 15 residues. Trimming cost V 5 bases and J 0 bases; bases outside gene matches: 2. The germline gives CDR1 MNHNS, CDR2 SASEGT. The CDR3 coding sequence is TGTGCCAGCAGTCGACAGGGGACGAACACCGGGGAGCTGTTTTTT. Translated, it gives CASSRQGTNTGELFF.

This sequence joins TRBV30 and TRBJ2-7, with D possibly being TRBD1 (5 bases). The CDR3 has 16 residues. Trimming left V 5 bases short and J 2 bases short, with 22 bases between. Germline V gives CDR1 GTSNPN, CDR2 SVGIG (reference sequence). The CDR3 sequence is CAWGHKIRPGTYEQYF. CDR3 DNA: TGTGCCTGGGGCCACAAAATTAGGCCAGGGACCTACGAGCAGTACTTC.

This clonotype was counted between two and nine times. CDR3 coding DNA: TGTGCCACCGGGGGGATAGCGGGGGATCAGACCCAGTACTTC. It codes for CATGGIAGDQTQYF. The chain carries TRBV24-1 and TRBJ2-5; 9 bases align to TRBD2. J was trimmed by 6 bases and V by 9 bases; bases with no gene match: 10. The CDR3 is 14 amino acids. Germline CDR1 KGHDR, CDR2 SFDVKD.

V and J are TRBV30 and TRBJ2-1, with D perhaps given as TRBD1 or TRBD2 (5 bases each). This CDR3 is 14 amino acids long. Germline lookup yields CDR1 GTSNPN and CDR2 SVGIG (reference sequence). V was pared by 3 bases and J by 0 bases, with 9 bases between. CDR3 nucleotide sequence: TGTGCCTGGAGGGCAGGGAGCTCCTACAATGAGCAGTTCTTC. Amino acid sequence: CAWRAGSSYNEQFF.

V is TRBV24-1 and J is TRBJ2-2; possibly TRBD1 for D (5 bases). Germline assignment: CDR1 KGHDR and CDR2 SFDVKD. Trimming removed 9 bases at V and 1 base at J, with 11 bases between. The CDR3 has 14 residues. The CDR3, as DNA: TGTGCCACCCGTCCGGACAAGAACACCGGGGAGCTGTTTTTT. Encoded protein: CATRPDKNTGELFF.

This clonotype was picked up a small number of times. The J gene is TRBJ1-2, the V gene TRBV18; 7 bases match TRBD1. Trimming cost V 2 bases and J 4 bases; bases outside gene matches: 7. Per the germline V gene, CDR1 is KGHSH and CDR2 is LQKENI. The CDR3 sequence is 15 residues long. The CDR3 here is CASSPFDREPYGYTF. The CDR3 DNA follows: TGTGCCAGCTCACCATTCGACAGGGAGCCCTATGGCTACACCTTC.

J is TRBJ1-5 and V is TRBV6-1; D gene uncertain. Germline V gene sequence: CDR1 MNHNS, CDR2 SASEGT. With 7 bases removed from V and 5 bases from J, the gap between germline ends came to 9 bases. The CDR3 spans 12 residues. CDR3: CASTLSDQPQHF. CDR3 coding DNA: TGTGCCAGCACCCTCAGTGATCAGCCCCAGCATTTT.

This chain connects TRBV24-1 to TRBJ2-5; 8 bases align to TRBD1. The CDR3 totals 16 residues. Germline loops: CDR1 KGHDR, CDR2 SFDVKD. The J segment lost 5 bases and the V segment lost 1 base, leaving 8 bases of the junction unmatched. The CDR3 loop is CATSDFPQGAVETQYF. DNA for the CDR3: TGTGCCACCAGTGATTTCCCGCAGGGGGCGGTGGAGACCCAGTACTTC.

The V gene is TRBV14, the J gene TRBJ1-3; TRBD1 agrees at 7 bases. The ends lost 6 bases at V and 2 bases at J; junction bases unmatched: 4. Germline CDR1 reads SGHDN; CDR2 reads FVKESK. This CDR3 has 14 residues. In DNA form, the CDR3 reads TGTGCCAGCAGACTACAGGGGACTGGAAACACCATATATTTT. This codes for CASRLQGTGNTIYF.

This chain links TRBV12-3 or TRBV12-4 with TRBJ2-2, with 7 bases matching TRBD2. The trim removed 10 bases at V and 7 bases at J, leaving 9 bases unmatched. CDR3 length: 13 amino acids. CDR3 bases: TGTGCCAACAGCGGGGCCCGGGGCGGGGAGCTGTTTTTT. Encoded protein: CANSGARGGELFF.

This sequence joins TRBV7-3 and TRBJ2-7, with D tentatively TRBD1 or TRBD2 (6 bases each). CDR1 is SGHTA and CDR2 is FQGTGA in the germline V gene. V gave up 1 base and J gave up 0 bases, with 16 bases separating them. The CDR3 contains 17 residues. The CDR3 here is CASSLMGTGDTSYEQYF. CDR3 coding DNA: TGTGCCAGCAGCTTAATGGGTACGGGGGACACCTCCTACGAGCAGTACTTC.

The gene calls are TRBV19 and TRBJ1-2; tentatively, D is TRBD1 (6 bases). The CDR3 runs 16 residues. Germline lookup yields CDR1 LNHDA and CDR2 SQIVND (reference sequence). Trimming cost V 0 bases and J 13 bases, with 24 bases left between them. In DNA, the CDR3 is TGTGCCAGTAGTATAGATCAGGACATTTCAGGGGCGGTCTGCACCTTC. Protein sequence: CASSIDQDISGAVCTF.

The CDR3 DNA follows: TGTGCCAGCAGCTTAGAAAGGGAAGAGACCCAGTACTTC. This gives the protein CASSLEREETQYF. The chain joins TRBV11-3 to TRBJ2-5; D unresolved. Per germline, CDR1 SGHNT and CDR2 YENEEA. This CDR3 has 13 residues. The V end was cut by 0 bases, the J end by 3 bases, with 5 bases between.

The rearrangement links TRBV6-5 to TRBJ1-1, with TRBD1 as a possible D gene (5 bases). Germline CDR1 reads MNHEY; CDR2 reads SVGAGI. CDR3 length: 14 residues. Trimming took off 0 bases at V and 11 bases at J, with 16 bases between the two ends. The CDR3 region has the DNA TGTGCCAGCAGTTACTCCGGTATGCGGGGCGACGCTTTCTTT. Translation gives CASSYSGMRGDAFF.

The chain is built from TRBV28 and TRBJ1-2; no definite D call. The CDR3 is made up of 14 amino acids. CDR1 is MDHEN and CDR2 is SYDVKM in the germline V gene. Trimming removed 4 bases from V and 6 bases from J, with 15 bases in between. The CDR3 loop is CASSSAGPPNGYTF. The DNA of the CDR3 is TGTGCCAGCAGTTCCGCGGGCCCGCCAAATGGCTACACCTTC.

This clonotype has only a few counts. The rearrangement links TRBV19 to TRBJ2-1, with a weak D call TRBD1 (6 bases). CDR1 is LNHDA and CDR2 is SQIVND in the germline V gene (reference sequence). The CDR3 extends over 14 amino acids. V was cut by 1 base and J by 7 bases, with 11 bases left in between. The CDR3 DNA reads TGTGCCAGTAGTATAGGGCCACAGGGTAATGAGCAGTTCTTC. This gives the protein CASSIGPQGNEQFF.

This clonotype has only a few counts. The rearrangement joins TRBV27 to TRBJ2-7, with D hard to call. The CDR3 has 12 amino acids. V was pared by 2 bases and J by 4 bases, with 6 bases between. Per germline, CDR1 MNHEY and CDR2 SMNVEV (reference sequence). CDR3 sequence: CASSLRDYEQYF. The CDR3 DNA reads TGTGCCAGCAGTTTAAGGGATTACGAGCAGTACTTC.

This clonotype was recorded a few times. The chain employs TRBV27 and TRBJ1-1; D remains unclear. The V gene lost 3 bases and the J gene lost 5 bases, with 13 bases spanning the gap. From germline, CDR1 is MNHEY and CDR2 SMNVEV (reference sequence). The CDR3 consists of 14 residues. The CDR3 DNA reads TGTGCCAGCAGTTTCAACCCGGGTGGGACTGAAGCTTTCTTT. Translating it yields CASSFNPGGTEAFF.

The rearrangement links TRBV24-1 to TRBJ1-1; the D is unclear. V was pared by 6 bases and J by 0 bases, with 7 bases between. The CDR3 runs 13 residues. Germline CDR1 KGHDR, CDR2 SFDVKD. CDR3 residues: CATSRGLNTEAFF. CDR3 coding DNA: TGTGCCACCAGTCGGGGTCTGAACACTGAAGCTTTCTTT.